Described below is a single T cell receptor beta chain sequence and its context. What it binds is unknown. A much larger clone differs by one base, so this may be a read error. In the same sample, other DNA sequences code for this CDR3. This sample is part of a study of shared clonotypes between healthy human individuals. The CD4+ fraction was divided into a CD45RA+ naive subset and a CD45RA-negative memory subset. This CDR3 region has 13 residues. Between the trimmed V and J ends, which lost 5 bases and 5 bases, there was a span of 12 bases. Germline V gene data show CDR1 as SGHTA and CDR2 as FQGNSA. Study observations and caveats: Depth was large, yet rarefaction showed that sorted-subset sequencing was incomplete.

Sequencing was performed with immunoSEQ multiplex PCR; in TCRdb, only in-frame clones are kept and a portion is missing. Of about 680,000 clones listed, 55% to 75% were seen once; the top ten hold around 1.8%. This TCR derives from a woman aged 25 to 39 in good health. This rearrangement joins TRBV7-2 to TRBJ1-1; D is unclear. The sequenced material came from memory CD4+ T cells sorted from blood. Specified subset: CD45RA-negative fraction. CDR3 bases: TGTGCCAGCAGCCCCCAGAGGGATACTGAAGCTTTCTTT. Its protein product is CASSPQRDTEAFF. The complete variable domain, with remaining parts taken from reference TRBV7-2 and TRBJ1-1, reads GAGVSQSPSNKVTEKGKDVELRCDPISGHTALYWYRQSLGQGLEFLIYFQGNSAPDKSGLPSDRFSAERTGGSVSTLTIQRTQQEDSAVYLCASSPQRDTEAFFGQGTRLTVV.